This TCR beta chain was recorded in a study of blood T cell repertoires in COVID-19. Study summary: The United States, Italy and Spain were the sources of the acute and convalescent COVID-19 samples.

The CDR3 runs to 14 residues. Germline CDR1 and CDR2: MNHEY and SMNVEV (reference sequence). Trimming at V came to 6 bases and at J to 5 bases, leaving 8 bases not matched to a gene. The repertoire was sequenced with immunoSEQ multiplex PCR; TCRdb's copy has only in-frame clones and lacks some. The table has about 150,000 clones, 70% to 90% seen once; the top ten hold about 2.5%. This clone was observed a single time. Source material: peripheral blood. The source is a woman in her 70s with acute or convalescent COVID-19. The gene calls are TRBV27 and TRBJ2-7, with 9 bases lining up with TRBD2. DNA of the CDR3: TGTGCCAGCAGAGCGGCGGGGGGGCGTCACGAGCAGTACGTC. This sequence encodes CASRAAGGRHEQYV.